These 7 T cell receptor beta chains were all obtained from the same sample, sequenced in a study of T cells expressing NK-cell markers. TCRdb reprocessed the 5' RACE reads and keeps a single row for each CDR3 protein, giving no DNA. The data include some 450,000 distinct CDR3 sequences; the top ten clones carry 7.3%. Sequencing was performed on blood T cells: a sorted CD56 or NKG2C T cell subset, CD4+ or CD8+ T cells, or bulk PBMC T cells (not recorded which). These receptors originate from a woman aged 18 to 75 in good health.

CDR3 loop: CASSQTGLGSEAFF. The chain has TRBV6-1 and TRBJ1-1; there is no DNA to check the TCRdb D call of TRBD1. Germline lookup yields CDR1 MNHNS and CDR2 SASEGT. This CDR3 is built from 14 residues.

The chain carries TRBV12-3 or TRBV12-4 and TRBJ2-3. CDR3 length: 14 residues. The CDR3 region is CATRTITGTDTQYF.

The rearrangement links TRBV5-6 to TRBJ2-1. This CDR3 spans 17 amino acids. Per germline, CDR1 SGHDT and CDR2 YYEEEE. CDR3 in amino acids: CASSRRTERSSYNEQFF.

J is TRBJ2-5 and V is TRBV3-1. This CDR3 has 11 residues. CDR1 LGHDT and CDR2 YNNKEL come from the germline V gene (reference sequence). The CDR3 sequence: CASSQVETQYF.

This rearrangement joins TRBV5-1 to TRBJ2-3; TCRdb outputs TRBD1, but without DNA this stays unchecked. Germline-derived CDR1 and CDR2 are SGHRS and YFSETQ. This CDR3 spans 15 amino acids. The CDR3 sequence: CASSLEGGPRDTQYF.

This chain connects TRBV12-3 or TRBV12-4 to TRBJ1-1; TCRdb's D call, TRBD1, is unchecked because there is no DNA. This CDR3 has 12 residues. The CDR3 is CASSPRLSGAFF.

The chain couples TRBV29-1 to TRBJ1-2; without DNA, the TCRdb call of TRBD1 cannot be checked. Germline V gives CDR1 SQVTM, CDR2 ANQGSEA. The CDR3 has 12 residues. CDR3 in amino acids: CSVARGEWGYTF.